One sample yielded the 21 T cell receptor beta chains listed below, sequenced in a study of regulatory T cells in long-lasting Graves disease. Specified time point: newly diagnosed GD, antithyroid drugs for less than 3 months. PBMC RNA served as the TCR library source. With iRepertoire HTBI primers and Arm-PCR of CDR3 regions, TCR beta libraries were built. TCRdb used MiXCR to reprocess the multiplex PCR reads, holding one entry per CDR3 protein. The sample consists of around 480,000 distinct CDR3 sequences, around 15% of them appearing once. The data also belong to a second study, concerning T cells in Graves' hyperthyroidism and ophthalmopathy.

Material: peripheral blood mononuclear cells (PBMCs), obtained at new diagnosis, from a patient treated with antithyroid drugs. The receptors come from a man aged 40-55 years with Graves disease.

This clonotype has at least ten counts. This rearrangement joins TRBV12-3 or TRBV12-4 to TRBJ2-1; 9 positions match TRBD2. Trimming removed 0 bases from V and 10 bases from J; junction bases left unmatched: 13. CDR3 size: 17 residues. The CDR3 DNA sequence: TGTGCCAGCAGTTTAGCGGCTAGCGGGGATTATAATGGGGAGCAGTTCTTC. Translating it yields CASSLAASGDYNGEQFF.

This rearrangement joins TRBV12-3 or TRBV12-4 to TRBJ2-2; the match to TRBD2 covers 7 bases. The CDR3 sequence is 12 residues long. The J segment lost 7 bases and the V segment lost 6 bases, leaving 2 bases of the junction unmatched. CDR3 sequence (DNA): TGTGCCAGCAGCGGGACTAACGGGGAGCTGTTTTTT. Encoded protein: CASSGTNGELFF.

This rearrangement joins TRBV28 to TRBJ1-5; 12 nucleotides match TRBD1. Germline lookup yields CDR1 MDHEN and CDR2 SYDVKM. Germline trimming cut 7 bases from V and 5 bases from J; bases unmatched to any gene: 9. The CDR3 sequence is 16 residues long. The chain's CDR3 is CASTLGGTGGDQPQHF. CDR3 DNA sequence: TGTGCCAGCACCCTAGGCGGGACAGGGGGCGATCAGCCCCAGCATTTT.

This clonotype was recorded many times. The chain recombines TRBV12-3 or TRBV12-4 with TRBJ2-7; tentatively, D is TRBD1 (6 bases). Trimming stripped 4 bases from V and 2 bases from J, with 9 bases between. This CDR3 comprises 13 residues. DNA of the CDR3: TGTGCCAGCAGTTGGGACAAGGCCTACGAGCAGTACTTC. Translated, it gives CASSWDKAYEQYF.

This clonotype has more than one count but fewer than ten. This rearrangement joins TRBV2 to TRBJ1-2; 7 positions agree with TRBD1. This CDR3 is built from 16 residues. CDR1 and CDR2 (germline): SNHLY, FYNNEI. The V segment lost 1 base and the J segment 7 bases; nucleotides outside the gene matches: 12. CDR3 residues: CASSEVRDSVPRGYTF. The CDR3 DNA sequence: TGTGCCAGCAGTGAAGTGCGGGACAGCGTCCCACGTGGCTACACCTTC.

Details on this clonotype: One end of the junction fails to match germline, which may point to a read error. This sequence joins TRBV18 and TRBJ2-7; D is ambiguous. CDR3 length equals 14 residues. Per the germline V gene, CDR1 is KGHSH and CDR2 is LQKENI. The DNA for the CDR3 is TGTGCCAGCCCACCAGGCAGCTCCGCGGACGAGCAGTACTTC. This gives the protein CASPPGSSADEQYF.

The V and J genes are TRBV20-1 and TRBJ2-2, with TRBD1 matching over 8 bases. Germline values: CDR1 DFQATT, CDR2 SNEGSKA (reference sequence). CDR3 size: 13 residues. The trim removed 3 bases at V and 6 bases at J, leaving 3 bases unmatched. CDR3 residues: CSARAQGAGELFF. The CDR3 DNA reads as TGCAGTGCTAGGGCACAGGGGGCCGGGGAGCTGTTTTTT.

This clonotype was observed many times. The genes are TRBV30 and TRBJ2-1; perhaps TRBD2 as D (6 bases). The V and J ends lost 3 bases and 0 bases respectively, with 12 bases between them. CDR1 and CDR2 (germline): GTSNPN, SVGIG (reference sequence). CDR3 length equals 15 residues. This chain's CDR3 is CAWSGGKSSYNEQFF. CDR3 sequence (DNA): TGTGCCTGGAGCGGCGGGAAAAGCTCCTACAATGAGCAGTTCTTC.

This clonotype was seen at least ten times. The chain is built from TRBV10-2 and TRBJ2-5, with 8 positions matching TRBD2. V lost 6 bases to trimming and J lost 5 bases; unmatched junction nucleotides: 14. The CDR3 consists of 16 residues. The germline gives CDR1 WSHSY, CDR2 SAAADI. The CDR3 sequence: CASSPGGSGAQETQYF. CDR3 DNA: TGCGCCAGCAGCCCCGGGGGTAGCGGGGCGCAGGAGACCCAGTACTTC.

This clonotype was counted many times. The CDR3 DNA follows: TGTGCCAGCAGCTTACCGGGGAAGAGAAACAATGAGCAGTTCTTC. Its protein is CASSLPGKRNNEQFF. The rearrangement uses TRBV7-3 and TRBJ2-1, with D tentatively TRBD2 (5 bases). CDR1 SGHTA and CDR2 FQGTGA come from the germline V gene. CDR3 length equals 15 residues. V lost 2 bases and J 5 bases, leaving 13 bases between the germline ends.

In the case of this clonotype: A far larger clone is off by one base, so a read error is likely. The V gene is TRBV11-1, the J gene TRBJ2-2; TRBD2 might be the D (5 bases). The CDR3 contains 16 residues. Germline CDR1 SGHAT, CDR2 FQDESV (reference sequence). V lost 10 bases and J lost 4, with 22 bases in between. The CDR3 DNA reads as TGTGCCACTCTTGGGCTAGAGGGAGAGGGCACCGGGGAGCTGTTTTTT. This gives the protein CATLGLEGEGTGELFF. The whole variable domain, filled in from reference TRBV11-1 and TRBJ2-2, reads EAEVAQSPRYKITEKSQAVAFWCDPISGHATLYWYRQILGQGPELLVQFQDESVVDDSQLPKDRFSAERLKGVDSTLKIQPAELGDSAMYLCATLGLEGEGTGELFFGEGSRLTVL.

This clonotype was counted many times. The V and J genes are TRBV20-1 and TRBJ2-1; maybe TRBD2 (5 bases). Germline CDR1 and CDR2: DFQATT and SNEGSKA (reference sequence). The CDR3 spans 15 residues. The V end was cut by 0 bases, the J end by 4 bases, with 13 bases between. CDR3 DNA: TGCAGTGCTAGAGATCAGGAGCGGCCATACAATGAGCAGTTCTTC. Its protein is CSARDQERPYNEQFF.

The V gene is TRBV5-1, the J gene TRBJ2-5; 12 bases line up with TRBD2. J was trimmed by 4 bases and V by 0 bases; bases with no gene match: 4. CDR1 and CDR2 (germline): SGHRS, YFSETQ. The CDR3 contains 16 residues. CDR3 in amino acids: CASSLGTSGIRETQYF. In DNA, the CDR3 is TGCGCCAGCAGCTTGGGGACTAGCGGGATTAGAGAGACCCAGTACTTC.

The table lists this clonotype with many counts. The V and J genes are TRBV28 and TRBJ2-1, with 9 bases fitting TRBD2. The V segment lost 6 bases and the J segment 3 bases; nucleotides outside the gene matches: 9. This CDR3 region has 16 residues. Germline loops: CDR1 MDHEN, CDR2 SYDVKM. The CDR3 nucleotides read TGTGCCAGCAGCATGGTAGCGGGAGTTATCTACAATGAGCAGTTCTTC. It translates to CASSMVAGVIYNEQFF.

This clonotype was counted at least ten times. The chain links TRBV9 to TRBJ2-3; D not certain. Germline-derived CDR1 and CDR2 are SGDLS and YYNGEE. V was trimmed by 0 bases and J by 4 bases, leaving 9 bases between them. The CDR3 consists of 14 residues. CDR3 amino acids: CASSVEGVPDTQYF. The DNA for the CDR3 is TGTGCCAGCAGCGTAGAGGGTGTCCCAGATACGCAGTATTTT.

This clonotype was counted many times. One end of the junction varies from germline; a read error may be responsible. The V call is TRBV7-2, the J call TRBJ1-5; D not resolved. Germline V CDR1 and CDR2: SGHTA, FQGNSA. The CDR3 contains 12 residues. In DNA, the CDR3 is TGTGCCAGCAGTTTAGTGGGTCAGCCCCAGCATTTT. This codes for CASSLVGQPQHF.

This clonotype has just a few counts. The chain uses TRBV2 and TRBJ2-3, with 9 bases matching TRBD1. With V trimmed by 6 bases and J by 1 base, 8 bases remained unmatched. Germline V gene sequence: CDR1 SNHLY, CDR2 FYNNEI. This CDR3 comprises 16 residues. CDR3 sequence: CASSLTGGLGTDTQYF. CDR3 sequence (DNA): TGTGCCAGCAGCCTAACAGGGGGCCTGGGCACAGATACGCAGTATTTT.

This clonotype showed up many times. The gene calls are TRBV6-1 and TRBJ2-5, with D maybe TRBD2 (6 bases). The length of the CDR3 is 16 residues. CDR1 and CDR2 from the germline V gene are MNHNS and SASEGT. The V and J ends lost 6 bases and 1 base respectively, with 18 bases between them. The DNA for the CDR3 is TGTGCCAGCAGCGAGACACTCGGGAGTCCCCAAGAGACCCAGTACTTC. This sequence encodes CASSETLGSPQETQYF.

A remark on this clonotype: This clone may be a read error of a much larger clone one base away. The rearrangement uses TRBV12-3 or TRBV12-4 and TRBJ2-3; 13 bases are a match to TRBD2. The CDR3 runs to 18 residues. V shed 5 bases, J shed 8 bases, and the junction held 16 bases outside the gene matches. The CDR3 bases are TGTGCCAGCAGTGAATCCGGGACTAGCGGGAAGTACTCAGGTACGCAGTATTTT. Amino acids: CASSESGTSGKYSGTQYF.

This clonotype has ten or more counts. Germline is not matched at one junction end, which may reflect a read error. The rearrangement uses TRBV7-7 and TRBJ2-3; D may be TRBD1 (6 bases). CDR1 and CDR2 from the germline V gene are SSHAT and FNYEAQ (reference sequence). This CDR3 comprises 15 residues. Written as DNA, the CDR3 is TGTGCTAGCAGCCCAACAGGGTTAGCAACAGATACGCAGTATTTT. Translated: CASSPTGLATDTQYF.

This clonotype was counted ten times or more. This chain links TRBV2 with TRBJ2-5; TRBD2 might be the D (6 bases). Germline lookup yields CDR1 SNHLY and CDR2 FYNNEI. Between the trimmed V and J ends, which lost 7 bases and 4 bases, there was a span of 10 bases. The CDR3 contains 12 residues. The CDR3 bases are TGTGCCAGCATCGGGGGAAGAGAGACCCAGTACTTC. It is translated as CASIGGRETQYF. Full variable domain (missing parts from reference TRBV2 and TRBJ2-5): EPEVTQTPSHQVTQMGQEVILRCVPISNHLYFYWYRQILGQKVEFLVSFYNNEISEKSEIFDDQFSVERPDGSNFTLKIRSTKLEDSAMYFCASIGGRETQYFGPGTRLLVL.